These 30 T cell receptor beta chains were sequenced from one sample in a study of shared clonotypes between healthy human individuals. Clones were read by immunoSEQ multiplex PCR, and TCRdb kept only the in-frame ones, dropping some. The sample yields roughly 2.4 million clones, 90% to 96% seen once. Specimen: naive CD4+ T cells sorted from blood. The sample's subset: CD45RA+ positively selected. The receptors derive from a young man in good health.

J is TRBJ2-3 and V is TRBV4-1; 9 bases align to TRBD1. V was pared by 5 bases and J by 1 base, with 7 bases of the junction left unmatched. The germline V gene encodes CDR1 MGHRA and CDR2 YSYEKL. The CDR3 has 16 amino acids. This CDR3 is CASSGGQGKGTDTQYF. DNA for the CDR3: TGCGCCAGCAGCGGGGGACAGGGTAAAGGCACAGATACGCAGTATTTT.

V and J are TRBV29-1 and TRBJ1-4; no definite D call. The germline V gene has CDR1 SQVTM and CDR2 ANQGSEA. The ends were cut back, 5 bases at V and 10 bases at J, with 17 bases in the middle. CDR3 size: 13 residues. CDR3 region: CSVSIGQERKLFF. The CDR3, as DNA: TGCAGCGTTAGTATTGGGCAGGAGAGAAAACTGTTTTTT.

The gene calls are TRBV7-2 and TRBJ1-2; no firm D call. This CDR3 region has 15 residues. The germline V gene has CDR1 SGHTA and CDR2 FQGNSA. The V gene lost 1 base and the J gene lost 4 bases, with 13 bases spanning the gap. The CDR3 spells CASSLVPDGSYGYTF. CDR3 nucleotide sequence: TGTGCCAGCAGCTTAGTTCCGGACGGATCCTATGGCTACACCTTC.

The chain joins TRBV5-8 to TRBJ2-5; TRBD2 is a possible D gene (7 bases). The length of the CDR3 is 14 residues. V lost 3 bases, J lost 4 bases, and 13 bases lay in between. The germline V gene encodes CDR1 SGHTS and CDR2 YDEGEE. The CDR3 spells CASSSWGGAETQYF. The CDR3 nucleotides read TGTGCCAGCAGCTCCTGGGGGGGCGCAGAGACCCAGTACTTC.

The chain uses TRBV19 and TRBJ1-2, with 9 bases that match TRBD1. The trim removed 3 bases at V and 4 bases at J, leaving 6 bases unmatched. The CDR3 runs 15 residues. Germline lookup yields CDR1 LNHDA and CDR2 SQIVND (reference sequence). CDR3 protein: CASSMTGGSSYGYTF. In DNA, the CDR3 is TGTGCCAGTAGTATGACAGGGGGATCGAGCTATGGCTACACCTTC. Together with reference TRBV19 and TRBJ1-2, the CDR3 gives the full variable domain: DGGITQSPKYLFRKEGQNVTLSCEQNLNHDAMYWYRQDPGQGLRLIYYSQIVNDFQKGDIAEGYSVSREKKESFPLTVTSAQKNPTAFYLCASSMTGGSSYGYTFGSGTRLTVV.

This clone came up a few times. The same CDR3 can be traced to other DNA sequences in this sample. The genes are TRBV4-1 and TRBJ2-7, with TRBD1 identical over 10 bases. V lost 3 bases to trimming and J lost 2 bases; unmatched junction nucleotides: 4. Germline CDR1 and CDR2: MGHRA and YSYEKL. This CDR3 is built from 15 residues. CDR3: CASSQAGTGAYEQYF. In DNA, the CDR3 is TGCGCCAGCAGCCAGGCCGGGACAGGGGCCTACGAGCAGTACTTC.

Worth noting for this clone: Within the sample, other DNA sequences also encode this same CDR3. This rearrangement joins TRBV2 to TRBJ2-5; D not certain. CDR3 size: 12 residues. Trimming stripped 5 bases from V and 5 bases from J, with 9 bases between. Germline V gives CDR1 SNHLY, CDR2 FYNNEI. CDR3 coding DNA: TGTGCCAGCAGTCCAGGCACGGAGACCCAGTACTTC. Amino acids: CASSPGTETQYF.

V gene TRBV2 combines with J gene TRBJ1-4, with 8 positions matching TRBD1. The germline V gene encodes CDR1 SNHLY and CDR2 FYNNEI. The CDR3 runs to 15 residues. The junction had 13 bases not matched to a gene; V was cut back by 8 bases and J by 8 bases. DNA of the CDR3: TGTGCCAGCGGGGGCCAGGGGGCGGAAGGCGAAAAACTGTTTTTT. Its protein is CASGGQGAEGEKLFF.

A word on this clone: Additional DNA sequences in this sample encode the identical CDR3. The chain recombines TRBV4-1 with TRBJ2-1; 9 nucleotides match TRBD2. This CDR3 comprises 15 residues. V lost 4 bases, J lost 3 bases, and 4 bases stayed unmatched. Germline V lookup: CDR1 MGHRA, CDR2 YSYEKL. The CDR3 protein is CASSLGTSSYNEQFF. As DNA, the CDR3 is TGCGCCAGCAGCCTGGGGACTAGCAGCTACAATGAGCAGTTCTTC.

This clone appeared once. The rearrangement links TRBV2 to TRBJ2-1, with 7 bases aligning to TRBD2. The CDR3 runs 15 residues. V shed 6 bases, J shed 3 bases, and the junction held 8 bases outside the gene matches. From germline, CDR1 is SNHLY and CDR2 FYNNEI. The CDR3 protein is CASRKGTNFYNEQFF. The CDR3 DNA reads TGTGCCAGCAGGAAGGGGACTAACTTCTACAATGAGCAGTTCTTC.

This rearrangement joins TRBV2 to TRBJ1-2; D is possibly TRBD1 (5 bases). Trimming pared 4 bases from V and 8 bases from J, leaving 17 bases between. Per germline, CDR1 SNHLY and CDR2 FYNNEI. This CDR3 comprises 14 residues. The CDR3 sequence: CASSVNRQGEGYTF. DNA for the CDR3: TGTGCCAGCAGTGTAAACCGGCAGGGAGAGGGCTACACCTTC.

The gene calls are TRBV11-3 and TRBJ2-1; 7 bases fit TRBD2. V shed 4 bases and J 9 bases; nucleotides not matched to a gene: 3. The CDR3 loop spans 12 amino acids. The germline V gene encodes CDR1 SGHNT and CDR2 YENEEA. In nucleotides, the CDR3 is TGTGCCAGCAGCTGGGAGGGGAGTGAGCAGTTCTTC. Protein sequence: CASSWEGSEQFF.

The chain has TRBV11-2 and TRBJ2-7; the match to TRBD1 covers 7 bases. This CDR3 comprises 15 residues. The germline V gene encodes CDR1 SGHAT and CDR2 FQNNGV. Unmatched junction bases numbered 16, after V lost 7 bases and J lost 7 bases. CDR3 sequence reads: CASTPGEQGPGEQYF. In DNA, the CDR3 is TGTGCCAGCACCCCCGGGGAACAGGGGCCGGGAGAGCAGTACTTC.

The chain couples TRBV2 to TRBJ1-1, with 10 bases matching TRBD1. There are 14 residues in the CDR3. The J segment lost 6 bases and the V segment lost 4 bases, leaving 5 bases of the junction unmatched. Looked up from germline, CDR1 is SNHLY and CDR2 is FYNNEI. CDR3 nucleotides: TGTGCCAGCAGTGGACAGGGGGCGATCTCTGAAGCTTTCTTT. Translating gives CASSGQGAISEAFF.

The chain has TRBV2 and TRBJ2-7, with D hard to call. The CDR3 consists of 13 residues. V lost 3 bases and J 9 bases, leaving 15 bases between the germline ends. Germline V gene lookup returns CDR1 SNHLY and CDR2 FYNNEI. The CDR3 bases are TGTGCCAGCAGTGATACCGGCGACATACCGCAGTACTTC. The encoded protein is CASSDTGDIPQYF.

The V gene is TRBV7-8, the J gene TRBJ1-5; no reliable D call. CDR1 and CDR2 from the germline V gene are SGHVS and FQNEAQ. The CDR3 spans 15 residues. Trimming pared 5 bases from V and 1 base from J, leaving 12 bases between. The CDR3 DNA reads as TGTGCCAGCAGCCCTACCGCCGGGAGCAATCAGCCCCAGCATTTT. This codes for CASSPTAGSNQPQHF.

The CDR3 nucleotides are TGCAGCGTTGGGTTTGACTTGAATCAGCCCCAGCATTTT. Amino acids: CSVGFDLNQPQHF. This chain connects TRBV29-1 to TRBJ1-5; D is ambiguous. CDR3 length: 13 amino acids. Germline V gene data show CDR1 as SQVTM and CDR2 as ANQGSEA. Trimming left V 4 bases short and J 4 bases short, with 11 bases between.

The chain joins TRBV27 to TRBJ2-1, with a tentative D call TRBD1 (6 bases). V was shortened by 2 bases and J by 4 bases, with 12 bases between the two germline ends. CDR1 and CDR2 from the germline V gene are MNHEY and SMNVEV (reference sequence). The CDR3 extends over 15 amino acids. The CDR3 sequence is CASSLATGGYNEQFF. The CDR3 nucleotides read TGTGCCAGCAGTTTAGCGACAGGAGGATACAATGAGCAGTTCTTC.

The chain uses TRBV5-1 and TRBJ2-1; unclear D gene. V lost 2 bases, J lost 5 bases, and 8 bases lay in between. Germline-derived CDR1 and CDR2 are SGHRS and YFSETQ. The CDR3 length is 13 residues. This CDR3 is CASSFGRNNEQFF. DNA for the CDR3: TGCGCCAGCAGCTTCGGCAGGAACAATGAGCAGTTCTTC.

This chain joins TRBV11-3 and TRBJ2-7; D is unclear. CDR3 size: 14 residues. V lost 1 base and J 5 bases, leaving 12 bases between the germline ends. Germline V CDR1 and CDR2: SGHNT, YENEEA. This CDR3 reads CASSLGGAAHEQYF. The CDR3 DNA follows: TGTGCCAGCAGCTTAGGTGGAGCAGCCCACGAGCAGTACTTC.

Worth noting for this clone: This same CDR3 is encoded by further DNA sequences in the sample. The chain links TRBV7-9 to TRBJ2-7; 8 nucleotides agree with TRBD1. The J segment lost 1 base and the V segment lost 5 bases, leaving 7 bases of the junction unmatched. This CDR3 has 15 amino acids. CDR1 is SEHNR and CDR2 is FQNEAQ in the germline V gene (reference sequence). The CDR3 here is CASSPPGTGSYEQYF. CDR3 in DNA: TGTGCCAGCAGCCCTCCAGGGACAGGTTCCTACGAGCAGTACTTC.

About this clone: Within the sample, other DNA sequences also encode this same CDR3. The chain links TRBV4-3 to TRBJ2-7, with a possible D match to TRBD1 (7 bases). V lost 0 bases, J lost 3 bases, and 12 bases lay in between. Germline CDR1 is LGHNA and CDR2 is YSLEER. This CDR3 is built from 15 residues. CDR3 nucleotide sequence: TGCGCCAGCAGCCAAGACAGGGGGGCGTTCTACGAGCAGTACTTC. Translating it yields CASSQDRGAFYEQYF.

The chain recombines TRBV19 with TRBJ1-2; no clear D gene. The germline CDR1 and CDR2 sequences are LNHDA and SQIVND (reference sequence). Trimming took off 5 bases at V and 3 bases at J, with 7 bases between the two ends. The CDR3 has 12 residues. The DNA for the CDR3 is TGTGCCAGTAGTCCCGGGCACTATGGCTACACCTTC. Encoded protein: CASSPGHYGYTF.

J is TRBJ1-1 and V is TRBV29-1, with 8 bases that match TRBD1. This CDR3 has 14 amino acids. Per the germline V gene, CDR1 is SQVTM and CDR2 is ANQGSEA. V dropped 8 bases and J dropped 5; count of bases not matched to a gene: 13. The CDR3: CSSTSGTGLTEAFF. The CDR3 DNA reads TGCAGCTCCACCTCCGGGACAGGCCTAACTGAAGCTTTCTTT.

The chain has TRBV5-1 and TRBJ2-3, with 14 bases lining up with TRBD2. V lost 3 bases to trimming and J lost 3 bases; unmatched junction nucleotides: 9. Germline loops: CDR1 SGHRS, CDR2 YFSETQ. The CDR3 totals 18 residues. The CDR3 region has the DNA TGCGCCAGCAGCTCCCGACTAGCGGGAGGGCCGGGGACAGATACGCAGTATTTT. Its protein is CASSSRLAGGPGTDTQYF.

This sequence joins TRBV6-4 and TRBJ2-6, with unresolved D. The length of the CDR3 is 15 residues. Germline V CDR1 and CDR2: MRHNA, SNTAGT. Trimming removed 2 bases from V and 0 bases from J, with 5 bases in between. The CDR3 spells CASSDLNSGANVLTF. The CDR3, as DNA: TGTGCCAGCAGTGACCTCAACTCTGGGGCCAACGTCCTGACTTTC.

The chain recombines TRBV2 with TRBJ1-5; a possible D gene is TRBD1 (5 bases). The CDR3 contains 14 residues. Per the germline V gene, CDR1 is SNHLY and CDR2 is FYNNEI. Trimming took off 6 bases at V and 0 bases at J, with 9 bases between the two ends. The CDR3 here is CASRGRASNQPQHF. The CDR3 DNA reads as TGTGCCAGCAGGGGACGGGCTAGCAATCAGCCCCAGCATTTT.

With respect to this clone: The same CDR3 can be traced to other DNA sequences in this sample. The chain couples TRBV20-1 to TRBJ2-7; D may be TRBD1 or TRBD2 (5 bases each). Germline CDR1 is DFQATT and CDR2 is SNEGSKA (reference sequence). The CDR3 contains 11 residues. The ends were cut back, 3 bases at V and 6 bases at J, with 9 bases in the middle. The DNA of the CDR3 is TGCAGTGCTAGTATTGGGGGCGAGCAGTACTTC. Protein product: CSASIGGEQYF.

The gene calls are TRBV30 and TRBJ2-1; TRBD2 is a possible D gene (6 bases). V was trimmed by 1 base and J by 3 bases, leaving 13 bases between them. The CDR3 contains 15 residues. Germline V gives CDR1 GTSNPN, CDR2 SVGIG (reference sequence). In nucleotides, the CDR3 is TGTGCCTGGAGTGAGGGGATAGCGGTCTACAATGAGCAGTTCTTC. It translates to CAWSEGIAVYNEQFF.

The chain's CDR3 is CASSLRRVHTYEQYF. The CDR3 DNA reads as TGTGCCAGCAGTTTACGGCGAGTTCACACGTACGAGCAGTACTTC. The rearrangement uses TRBV28 and TRBJ2-7; D unresolved. The CDR3 is 15 residues long. Germline V lookup: CDR1 MDHEN, CDR2 SYDVKM. V shed 2 bases and J shed 4 bases, with 15 bases lying between them.